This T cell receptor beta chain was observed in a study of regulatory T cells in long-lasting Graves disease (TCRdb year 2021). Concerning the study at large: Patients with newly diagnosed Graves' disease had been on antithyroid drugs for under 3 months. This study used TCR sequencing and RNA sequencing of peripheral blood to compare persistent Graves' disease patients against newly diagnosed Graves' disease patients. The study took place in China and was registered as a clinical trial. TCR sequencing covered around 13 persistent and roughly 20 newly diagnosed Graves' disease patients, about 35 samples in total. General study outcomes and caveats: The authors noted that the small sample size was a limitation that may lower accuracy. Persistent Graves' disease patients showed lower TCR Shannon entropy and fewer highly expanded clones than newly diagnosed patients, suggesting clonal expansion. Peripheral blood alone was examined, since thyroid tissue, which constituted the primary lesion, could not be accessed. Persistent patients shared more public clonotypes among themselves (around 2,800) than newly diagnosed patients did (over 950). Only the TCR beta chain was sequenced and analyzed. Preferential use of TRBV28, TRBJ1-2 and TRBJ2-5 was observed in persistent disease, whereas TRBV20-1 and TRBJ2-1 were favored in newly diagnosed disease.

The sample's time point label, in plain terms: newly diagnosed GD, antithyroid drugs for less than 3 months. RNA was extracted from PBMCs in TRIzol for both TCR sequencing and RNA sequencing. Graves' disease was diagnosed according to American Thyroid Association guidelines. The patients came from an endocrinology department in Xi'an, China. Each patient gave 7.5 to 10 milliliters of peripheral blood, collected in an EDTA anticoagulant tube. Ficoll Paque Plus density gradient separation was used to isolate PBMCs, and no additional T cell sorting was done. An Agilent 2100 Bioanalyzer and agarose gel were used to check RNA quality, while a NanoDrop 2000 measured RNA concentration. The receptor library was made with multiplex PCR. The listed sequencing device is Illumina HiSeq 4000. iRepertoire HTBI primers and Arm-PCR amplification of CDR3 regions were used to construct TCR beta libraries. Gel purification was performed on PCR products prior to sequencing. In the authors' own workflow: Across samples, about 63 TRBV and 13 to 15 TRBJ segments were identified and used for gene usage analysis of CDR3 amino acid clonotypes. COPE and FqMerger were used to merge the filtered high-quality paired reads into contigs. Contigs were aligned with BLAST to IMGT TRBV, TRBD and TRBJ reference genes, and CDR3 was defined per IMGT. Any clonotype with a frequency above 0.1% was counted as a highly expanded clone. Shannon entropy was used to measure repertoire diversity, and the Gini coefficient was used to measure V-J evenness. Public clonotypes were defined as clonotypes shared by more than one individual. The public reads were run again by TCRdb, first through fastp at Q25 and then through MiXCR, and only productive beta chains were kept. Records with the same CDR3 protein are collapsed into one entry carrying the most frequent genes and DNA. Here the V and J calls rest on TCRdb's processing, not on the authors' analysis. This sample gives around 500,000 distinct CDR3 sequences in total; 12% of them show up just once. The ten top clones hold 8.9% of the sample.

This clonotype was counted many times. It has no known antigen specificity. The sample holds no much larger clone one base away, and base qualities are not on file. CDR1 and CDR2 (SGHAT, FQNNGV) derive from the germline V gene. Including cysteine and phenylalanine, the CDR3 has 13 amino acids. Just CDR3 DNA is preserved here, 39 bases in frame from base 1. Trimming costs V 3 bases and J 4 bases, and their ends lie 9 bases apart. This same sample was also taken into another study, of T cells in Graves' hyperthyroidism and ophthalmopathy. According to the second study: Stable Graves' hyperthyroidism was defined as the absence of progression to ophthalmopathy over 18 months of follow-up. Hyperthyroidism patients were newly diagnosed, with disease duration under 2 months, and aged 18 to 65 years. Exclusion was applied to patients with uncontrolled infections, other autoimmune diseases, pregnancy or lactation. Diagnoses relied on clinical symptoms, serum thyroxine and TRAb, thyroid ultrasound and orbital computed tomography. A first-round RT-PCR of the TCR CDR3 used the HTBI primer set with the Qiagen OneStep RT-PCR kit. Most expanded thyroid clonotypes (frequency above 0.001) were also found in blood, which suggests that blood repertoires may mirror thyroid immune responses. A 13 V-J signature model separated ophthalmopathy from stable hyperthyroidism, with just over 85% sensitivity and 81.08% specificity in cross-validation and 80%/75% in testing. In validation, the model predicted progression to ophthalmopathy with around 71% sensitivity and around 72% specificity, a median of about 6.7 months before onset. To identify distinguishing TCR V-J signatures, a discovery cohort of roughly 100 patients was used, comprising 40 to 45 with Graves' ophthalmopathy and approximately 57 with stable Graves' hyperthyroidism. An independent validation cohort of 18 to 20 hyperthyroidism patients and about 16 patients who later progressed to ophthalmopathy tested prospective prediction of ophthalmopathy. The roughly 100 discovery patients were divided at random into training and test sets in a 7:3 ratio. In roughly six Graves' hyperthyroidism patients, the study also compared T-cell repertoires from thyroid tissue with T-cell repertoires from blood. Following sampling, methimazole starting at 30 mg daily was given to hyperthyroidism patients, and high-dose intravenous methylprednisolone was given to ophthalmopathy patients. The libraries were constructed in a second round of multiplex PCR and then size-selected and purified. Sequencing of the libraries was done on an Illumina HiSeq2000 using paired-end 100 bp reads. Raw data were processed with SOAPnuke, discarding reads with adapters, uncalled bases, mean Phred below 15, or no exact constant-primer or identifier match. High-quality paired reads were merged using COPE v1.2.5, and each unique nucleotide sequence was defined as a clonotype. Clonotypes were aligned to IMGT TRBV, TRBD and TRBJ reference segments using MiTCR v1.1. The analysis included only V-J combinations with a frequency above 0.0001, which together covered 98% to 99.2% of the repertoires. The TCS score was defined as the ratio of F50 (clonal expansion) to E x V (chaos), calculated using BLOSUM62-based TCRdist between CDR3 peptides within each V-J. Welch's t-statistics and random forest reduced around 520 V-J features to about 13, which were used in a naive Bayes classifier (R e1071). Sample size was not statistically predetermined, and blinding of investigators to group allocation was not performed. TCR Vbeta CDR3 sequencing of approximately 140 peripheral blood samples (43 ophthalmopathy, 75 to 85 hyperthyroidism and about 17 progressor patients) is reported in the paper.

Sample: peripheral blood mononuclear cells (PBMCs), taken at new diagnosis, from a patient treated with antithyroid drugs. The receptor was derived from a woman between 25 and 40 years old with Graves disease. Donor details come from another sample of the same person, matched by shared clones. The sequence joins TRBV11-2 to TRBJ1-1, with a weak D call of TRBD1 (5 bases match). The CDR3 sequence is CASSFQGGTEAFF. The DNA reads TGTGCCAGCAGCTTCCAGGGCGGCACTGAAGCTTTCTTT.